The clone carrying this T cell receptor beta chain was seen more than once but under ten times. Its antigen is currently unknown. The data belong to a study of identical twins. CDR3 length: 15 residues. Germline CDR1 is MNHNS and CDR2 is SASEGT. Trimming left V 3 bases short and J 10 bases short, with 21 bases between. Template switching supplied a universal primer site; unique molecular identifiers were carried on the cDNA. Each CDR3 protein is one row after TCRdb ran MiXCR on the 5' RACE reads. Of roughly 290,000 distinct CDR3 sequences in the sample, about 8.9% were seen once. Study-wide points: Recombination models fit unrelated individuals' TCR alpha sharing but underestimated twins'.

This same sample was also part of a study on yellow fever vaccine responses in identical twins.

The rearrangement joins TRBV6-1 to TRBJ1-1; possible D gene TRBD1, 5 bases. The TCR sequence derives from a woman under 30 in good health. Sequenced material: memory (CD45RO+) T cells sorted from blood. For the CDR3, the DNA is TGTGCCAGCAGTGAGGGGGACGGGAAGGTCTTTGGAGCTTTCTTT. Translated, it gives CASSEGDGKVFGAFF.